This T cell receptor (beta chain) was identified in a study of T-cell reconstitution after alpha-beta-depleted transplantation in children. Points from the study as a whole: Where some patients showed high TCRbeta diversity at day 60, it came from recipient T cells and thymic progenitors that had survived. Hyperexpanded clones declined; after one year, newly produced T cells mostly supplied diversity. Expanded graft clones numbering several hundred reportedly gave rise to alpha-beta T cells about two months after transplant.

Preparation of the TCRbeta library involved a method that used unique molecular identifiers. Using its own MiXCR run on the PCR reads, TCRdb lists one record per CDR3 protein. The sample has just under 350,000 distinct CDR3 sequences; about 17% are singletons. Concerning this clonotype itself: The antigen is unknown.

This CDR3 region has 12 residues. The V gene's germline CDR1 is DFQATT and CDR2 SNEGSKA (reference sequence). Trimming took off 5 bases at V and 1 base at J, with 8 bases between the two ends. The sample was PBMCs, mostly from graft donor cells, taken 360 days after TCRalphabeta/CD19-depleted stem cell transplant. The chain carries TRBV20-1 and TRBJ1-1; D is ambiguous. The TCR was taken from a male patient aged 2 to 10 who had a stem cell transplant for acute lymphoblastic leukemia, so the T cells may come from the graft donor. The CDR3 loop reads CSAYVPNTEAFF. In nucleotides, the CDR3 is TGCAGTGCTTACGTCCCGAACACTGAAGCTTTCTTT.